The T cell receptor beta chain under discussion was sequenced for a study of OX40 agonist ivuxolimab in advanced cancers. The overall study: The study treated patients with ivuxolimab, an agonistic anti-OX40 (CD134) antibody.

This table comes from immunoSEQ multiplex PCR, and its TCRdb copy is limited to in-frame clones, with some not included. The repertoire includes some 66,000 clones, roughly 80% of them detected once, and 1.5% to 2% sits in the top ten. CDR3 length: 13 amino acids. The V and J ends lost 1 base and 9 bases, in that order; junction bases with no gene match: 3. Germline loops: CDR1 SGHDT, CDR2 YYEEEE. Study conclusions and caveats: Clonal expansion in partial responders at 0.1-3.0 mg/kg ranked among the lowest.

Baseline, cycle 4 day 1, and cycle 7 day 1 were the blood sampling points. Note on this clone: What it recognizes is unknown.

This chain joins TRBV5-6 and TRBJ1-5; TRBD1 aligns across 8 bases. This TCR was sampled from an adult with an advanced solid tumor such as melanoma, head and neck, liver or kidney cancer. The starting material was CD4+ or CD8+ T cells sorted from blood, obtained in a trial of the OX40 agonist ivuxolimab. The CDR3 loop reads CASSLTGGPPQHF. Here the CDR3 DNA reads TGTGCCAGCAGCTTGACAGGGGGTCCGCCCCAGCATTTT. The full variable domain, its missing parts supplied by reference TRBV5-6 and TRBJ1-5, is DAGVTQSPTHLIKTRGQQVTLRCSPKSGHDTVSWYQQALGQGPQFIFQYYEEEERQRGNFPDRFSGHQFPNYSSELNVNALLLGDSALYLCASSLTGGPPQHFGDGTRLSIL.